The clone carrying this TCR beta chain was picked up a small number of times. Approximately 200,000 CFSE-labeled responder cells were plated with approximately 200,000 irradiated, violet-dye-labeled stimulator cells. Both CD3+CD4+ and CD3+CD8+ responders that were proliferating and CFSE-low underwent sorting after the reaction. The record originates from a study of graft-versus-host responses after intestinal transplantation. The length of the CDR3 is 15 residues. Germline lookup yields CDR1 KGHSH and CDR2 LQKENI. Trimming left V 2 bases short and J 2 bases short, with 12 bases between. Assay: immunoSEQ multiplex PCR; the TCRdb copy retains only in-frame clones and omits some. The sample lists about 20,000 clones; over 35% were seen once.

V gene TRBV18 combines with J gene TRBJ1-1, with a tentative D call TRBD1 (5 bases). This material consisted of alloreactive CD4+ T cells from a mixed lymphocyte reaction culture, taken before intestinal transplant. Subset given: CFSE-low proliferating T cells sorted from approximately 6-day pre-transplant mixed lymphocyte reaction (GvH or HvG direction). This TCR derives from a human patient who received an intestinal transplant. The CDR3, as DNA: TGTGCCAGCTCACCAGGCGGGACCCTAAACACTGAAGCTTTCTTT. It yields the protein CASSPGGTLNTEAFF.